This T cell receptor (beta chain) was identified in a study of cytomegalovirus exposure and HLA in healthy donors. The PCR ran on 60 Vbeta and 13 Jbeta primers. Sequencing used immunoSEQ multiplex PCR; TCRdb keeps in-frame clones, though not all of them. The sample carries about 140,000 clones, 77% recorded once. V trimming: 3 bases; J trimming: 2 bases; junction bases outside the gene matches: 4. CDR3 size: 16 residues. The germline gives CDR1 SGHNT, CDR2 YENEEA. V and J are TRBV11-3 and TRBJ2-6; 7 bases match TRBD1. The TCR sequence derives from a man aged 25 to 40 in good health and CMV-seronegative. Material for sequencing was PBMCs. The CDR3 DNA reads TGTGCCAGCAGCTTCGGACAGGCGGCTGGGGCCAACGTCCTGACTTTC. As protein: CASSFGQAAGANVLTF. The full variable domain, with the rest looked up from reference TRBV11-3 and TRBJ2-6, is EAGVVQSPRYKIIEKKQPVAFWCNPISGHNTLYWYLQNLGQGPELLIRYENEEAVDDSQLPKDRFSAERLKGVDSTLKIQPAELGDSAVYLCASSFGQAAGANVLTFGAGSRLTVL.